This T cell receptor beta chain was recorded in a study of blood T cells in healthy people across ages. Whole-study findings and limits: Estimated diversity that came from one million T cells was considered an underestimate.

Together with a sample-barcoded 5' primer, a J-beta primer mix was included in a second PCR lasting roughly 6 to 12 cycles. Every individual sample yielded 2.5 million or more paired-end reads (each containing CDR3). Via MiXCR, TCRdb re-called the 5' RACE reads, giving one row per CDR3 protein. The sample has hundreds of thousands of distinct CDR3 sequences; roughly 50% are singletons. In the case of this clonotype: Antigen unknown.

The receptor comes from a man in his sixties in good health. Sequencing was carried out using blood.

Written as DNA, the CDR3 is TGTGCCAGCAGCTTCACCGGGACAGGATACAATGAGCAGTTCTTC. Amino acids: CASSFTGTGYNEQFF. This sequence joins TRBV7-9 and TRBJ2-1, with 8 positions matching TRBD1. The CDR3 has 15 amino acids. J lost 4 bases, V lost 3 bases, and 5 bases had no gene match. The germline V gene has CDR1 SEHNR and CDR2 FQNEAQ (reference sequence). The whole variable domain, remainder taken from reference TRBV7-9 and TRBJ2-1, is DTGVSQNPRHKITKRGQNVTFRCDPISEHNRLYWYRQTLGQGPEFLTYFQNEAQLEKSRLLSDRFSAERPKGSFSTLEIQRTEQGDSAMYLCASSFTGTGYNEQFFGPGTRLTVL.